This record concerns one T cell receptor (beta chain) sequence. Its cognate antigen is unknown. Each CDR3 protein gets one entry after TCRdb re-called the reads with MiXCR. The sample shows fewer than 1,000,000 distinct CDR3 sequences, 25% to 40% of them seen only once. The V end lost 11 bases, the J end lost 0 bases, and 19 bases lay between the germline ends. This CDR3 has 15 amino acids. Germline V gene sequence: CDR1 MNHNY, CDR2 SVGAGI (reference sequence). The sample originates from a study of T cell repertoires in cytomegalovirus infection. The overall study: It can be stated that public TCR beta signatures indicated CMV infection as well as a matching HLA type. Overall study results and limits: Ex vivo, HLA-C-restricted CMV-specific TCR beta clonotypes prevailed over the rest of the response. Summed frequency of public TCR beta families distinguished CMV carriers with the relevant HLA.

V usage is TRBV6-6 and J usage is TRBJ2-5; D might be TRBD2 (5 bases). Sequences were derived from cultured CD8+ T cells from PBMCs, sampled from culture after CMV antigen stimulation. The sequence was obtained from a human donor in good health (CMV status not recorded). Some clones in this sample may be carry-over from other donors' samples. The CDR3 DNA is TGTGCCTCCGAGGTCGGGAAATATAACCAAGAGACCCAGTACTTC. The encoded protein is CASEVGKYNQETQYF.